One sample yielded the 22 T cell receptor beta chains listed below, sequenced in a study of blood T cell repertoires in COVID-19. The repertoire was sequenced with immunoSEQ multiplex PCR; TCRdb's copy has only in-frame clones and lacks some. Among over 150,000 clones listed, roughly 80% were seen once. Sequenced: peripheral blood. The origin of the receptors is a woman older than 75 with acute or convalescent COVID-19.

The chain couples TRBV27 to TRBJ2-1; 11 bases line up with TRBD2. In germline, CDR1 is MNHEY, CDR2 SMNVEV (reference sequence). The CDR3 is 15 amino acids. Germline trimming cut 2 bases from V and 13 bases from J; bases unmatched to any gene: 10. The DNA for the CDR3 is TGTGCCAGCAGTTTAAGACTAGCGGGACACAATTTCCAGTTCTTC. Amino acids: CASSLRLAGHNFQFF.

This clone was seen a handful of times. CDR3 bases: TGTGCCAGCATGGACGGGACAGGGGCTGGAAACACCATATATTTT. Its translation: CASMDGTGAGNTIYF. V gene TRBV19 combines with J gene TRBJ1-3; 10 bases line up with TRBD1. CDR1 and CDR2 (germline): LNHDA, SQIVND (reference sequence). The CDR3 has 15 amino acids. Losses at the gene ends were 9 bases for V and 2 bases for J; bases not matched to a gene: 7.

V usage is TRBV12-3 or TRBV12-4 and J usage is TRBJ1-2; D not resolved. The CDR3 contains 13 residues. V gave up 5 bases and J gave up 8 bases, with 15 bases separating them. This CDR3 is CASSDSRARGYTF. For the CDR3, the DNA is TGTGCCAGCAGTGACTCGAGGGCGAGAGGCTACACCTTC.

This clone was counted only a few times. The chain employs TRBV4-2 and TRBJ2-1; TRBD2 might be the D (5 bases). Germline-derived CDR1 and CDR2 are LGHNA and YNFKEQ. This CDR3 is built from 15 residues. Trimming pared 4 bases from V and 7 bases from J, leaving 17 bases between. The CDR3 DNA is TGTGCCAGCAGCCGCTACCGGGGAGCTGGGAATGAGCAGTTCTTC. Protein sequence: CASSRYRGAGNEQFF.

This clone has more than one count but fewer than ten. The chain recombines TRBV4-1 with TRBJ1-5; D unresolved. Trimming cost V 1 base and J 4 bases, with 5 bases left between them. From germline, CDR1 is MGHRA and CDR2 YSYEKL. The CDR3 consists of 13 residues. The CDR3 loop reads CASSQAENQPQHF. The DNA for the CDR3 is TGCGCCAGCAGCCAAGCCGAGAATCAGCCCCAGCATTTT.

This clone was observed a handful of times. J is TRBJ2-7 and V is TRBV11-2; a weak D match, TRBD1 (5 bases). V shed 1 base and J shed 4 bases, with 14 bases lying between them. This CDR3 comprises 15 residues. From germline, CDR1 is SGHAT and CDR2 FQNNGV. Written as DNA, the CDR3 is TGTGCCAGCAGCTTAGGGGGCAGGGCCTTATACGAGCAGTACTTC. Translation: CASSLGGRALYEQYF.

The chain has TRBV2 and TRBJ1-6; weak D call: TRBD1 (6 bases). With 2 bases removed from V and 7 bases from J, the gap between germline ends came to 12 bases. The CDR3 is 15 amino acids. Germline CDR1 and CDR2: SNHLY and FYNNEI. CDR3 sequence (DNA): TGTGCCAGCAGTGAAAGGGGGTTTCTGAATTCACCCCTCCACTTT. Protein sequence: CASSERGFLNSPLHF.

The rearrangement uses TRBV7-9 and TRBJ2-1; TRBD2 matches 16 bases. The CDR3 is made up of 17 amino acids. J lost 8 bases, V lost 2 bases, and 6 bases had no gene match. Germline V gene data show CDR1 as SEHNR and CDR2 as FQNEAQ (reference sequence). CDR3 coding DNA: TGTGCCAGCAGCTTAAGCGGGACTAGCGGGGGGGCGGATGAGCAGTTCTTC. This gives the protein CASSLSGTSGGADEQFF. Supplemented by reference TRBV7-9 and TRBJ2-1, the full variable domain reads DTGVSQNPRHKITKRGQNVTFRCDPISEHNRLYWYRQTLGQGPEFLTYFQNEAQLEKSRLLSDRFSAERPKGSFSTLEIQRTEQGDSAMYLCASSLSGTSGGADEQFFGPGTRLTVL.

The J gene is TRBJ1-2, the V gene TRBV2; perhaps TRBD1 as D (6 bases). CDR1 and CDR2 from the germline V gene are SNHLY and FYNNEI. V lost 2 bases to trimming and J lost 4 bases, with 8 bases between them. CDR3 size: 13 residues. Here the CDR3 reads CASSERGGYGYTF. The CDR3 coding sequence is TGTGCCAGCAGTGAAAGGGGGGGCTATGGCTACACCTTC.

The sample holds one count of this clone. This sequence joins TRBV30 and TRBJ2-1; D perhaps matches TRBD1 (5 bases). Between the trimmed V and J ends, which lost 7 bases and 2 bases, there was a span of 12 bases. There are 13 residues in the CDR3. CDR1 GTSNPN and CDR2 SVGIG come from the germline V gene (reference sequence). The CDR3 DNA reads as TGTGCCTCCCTAAAGGGGCCCTACAATGAGCAGTTCTTC. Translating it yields CASLKGPYNEQFF. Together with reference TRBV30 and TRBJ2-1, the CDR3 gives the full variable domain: SQTIHQWPATLVQPVGSPLSLECTVEGTSNPNLYWYRQAAGRGLQLLFYSVGIGQISSEVPQNLSASRPQDRQFILSSKKLLLSDSGFYLCASLKGPYNEQFFGPGTRLTVL.

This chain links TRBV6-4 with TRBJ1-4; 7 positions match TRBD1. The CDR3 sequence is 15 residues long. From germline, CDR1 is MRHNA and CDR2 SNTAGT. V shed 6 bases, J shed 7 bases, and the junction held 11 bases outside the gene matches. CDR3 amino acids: CASSREGTDGEKLFF. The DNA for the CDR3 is TGTGCCAGCAGCCGGGAGGGGACAGATGGTGAAAAACTGTTTTTT.

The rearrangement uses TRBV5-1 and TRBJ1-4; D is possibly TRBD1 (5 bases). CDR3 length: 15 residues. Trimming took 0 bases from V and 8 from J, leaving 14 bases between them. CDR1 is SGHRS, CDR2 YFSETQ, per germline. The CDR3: CASSLELGRWEKLFF. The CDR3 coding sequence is TGCGCCAGCAGCTTGGAGTTGGGGCGCTGGGAAAAACTGTTTTTT.

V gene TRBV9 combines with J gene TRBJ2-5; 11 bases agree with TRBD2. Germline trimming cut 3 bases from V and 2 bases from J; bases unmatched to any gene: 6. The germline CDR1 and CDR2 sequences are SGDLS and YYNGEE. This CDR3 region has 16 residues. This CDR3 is CASSDGGLAVQETQYF. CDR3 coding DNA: TGTGCCAGCAGCGACGGGGGACTAGCGGTACAAGAGACCCAGTACTTC.

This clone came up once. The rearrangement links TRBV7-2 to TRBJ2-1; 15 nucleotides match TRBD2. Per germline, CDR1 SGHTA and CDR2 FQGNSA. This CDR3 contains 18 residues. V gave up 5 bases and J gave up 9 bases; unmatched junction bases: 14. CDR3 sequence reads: CASSIGLAGGPSHGEQFF. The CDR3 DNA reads TGTGCCAGCAGCATCGGACTAGCGGGGGGGCCTTCTCATGGTGAGCAGTTCTTC.

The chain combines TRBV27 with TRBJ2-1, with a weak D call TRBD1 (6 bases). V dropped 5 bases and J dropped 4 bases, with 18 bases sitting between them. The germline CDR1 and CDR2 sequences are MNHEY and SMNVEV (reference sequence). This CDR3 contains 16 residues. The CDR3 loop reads CASSRGQSGSYNEQFF. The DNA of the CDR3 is TGTGCCAGCAGTAGGGGACAAAGCGGTTCTTACAATGAGCAGTTCTTC.

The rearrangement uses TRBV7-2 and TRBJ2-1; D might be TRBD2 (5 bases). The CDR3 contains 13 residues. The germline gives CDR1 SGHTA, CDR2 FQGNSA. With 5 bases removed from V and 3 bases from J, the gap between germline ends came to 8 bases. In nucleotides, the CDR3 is TGTGCCAGCAGCCCGAGGGACTACAATGAGCAGTTCTTC. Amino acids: CASSPRDYNEQFF.

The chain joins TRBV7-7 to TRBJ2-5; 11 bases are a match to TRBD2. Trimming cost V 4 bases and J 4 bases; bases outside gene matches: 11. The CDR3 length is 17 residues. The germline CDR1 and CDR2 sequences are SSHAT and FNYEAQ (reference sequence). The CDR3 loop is CASSSTSGRGSGETQYF. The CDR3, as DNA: TGTGCCAGCAGCTCAACTAGCGGGAGAGGGAGTGGAGAGACCCAGTACTTC.

The CDR3 protein is CASSAGQGYYNEQFF. DNA for the CDR3: TGTGCCAGCAGCGCCGGACAGGGCTATTACAATGAGCAGTTCTTC. V is TRBV7-3 and J is TRBJ2-1; 8 nucleotides match TRBD1. Germline lookup yields CDR1 SGHTA and CDR2 FQGTGA. With V trimmed by 5 bases and J by 4 bases, 7 bases remained unmatched. This CDR3 region has 15 residues.

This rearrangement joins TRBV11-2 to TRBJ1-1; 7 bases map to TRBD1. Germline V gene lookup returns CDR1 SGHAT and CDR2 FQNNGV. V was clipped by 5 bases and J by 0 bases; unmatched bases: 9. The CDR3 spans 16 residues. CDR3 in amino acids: CASSRRGERMNTEAFF. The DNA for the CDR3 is TGTGCCAGCAGCCGCAGGGGGGAACGCATGAACACTGAAGCTTTCTTT.

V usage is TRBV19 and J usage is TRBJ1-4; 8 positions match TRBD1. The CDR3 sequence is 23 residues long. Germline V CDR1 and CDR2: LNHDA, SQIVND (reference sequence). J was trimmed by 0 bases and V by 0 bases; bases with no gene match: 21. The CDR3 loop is CASSIDHLSRTGTGYATNEKLFF. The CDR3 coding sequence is TGTGCCAGTAGTATAGATCACTTAAGTCGGACAGGGACTGGATATGCAACTAATGAAAAACTGTTTTTT.

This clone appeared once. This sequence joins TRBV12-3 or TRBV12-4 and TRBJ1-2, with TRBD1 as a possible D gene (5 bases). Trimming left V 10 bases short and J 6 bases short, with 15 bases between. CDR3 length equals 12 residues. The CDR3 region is CATHSGLHGYTF. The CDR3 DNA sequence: TGTGCCACCCACTCGGGACTGCATGGCTACACCTTC.

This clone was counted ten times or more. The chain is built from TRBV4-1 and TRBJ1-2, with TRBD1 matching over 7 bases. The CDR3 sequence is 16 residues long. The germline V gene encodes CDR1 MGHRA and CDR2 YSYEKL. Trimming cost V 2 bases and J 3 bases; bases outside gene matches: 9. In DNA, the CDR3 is TGCGCCAGCAGCCAACGAACTGACAGGGACGACTATGGCTACACCTTC. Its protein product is CASSQRTDRDDYGYTF.